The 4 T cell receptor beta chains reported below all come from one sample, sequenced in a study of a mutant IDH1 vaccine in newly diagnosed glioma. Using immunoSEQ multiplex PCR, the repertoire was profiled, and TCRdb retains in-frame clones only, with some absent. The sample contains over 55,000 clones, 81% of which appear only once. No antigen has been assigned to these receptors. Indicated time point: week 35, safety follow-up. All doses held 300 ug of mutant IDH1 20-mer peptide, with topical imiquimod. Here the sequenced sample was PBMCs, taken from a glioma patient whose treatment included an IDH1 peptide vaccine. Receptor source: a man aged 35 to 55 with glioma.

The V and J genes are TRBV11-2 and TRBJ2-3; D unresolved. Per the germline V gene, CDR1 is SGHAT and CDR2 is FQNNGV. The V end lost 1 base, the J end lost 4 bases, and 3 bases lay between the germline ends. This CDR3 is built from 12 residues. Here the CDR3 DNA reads TGTGCCAGCAGCTTAGGCCCAGATACGCAGTATTTT. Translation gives CASSLGPDTQYF.

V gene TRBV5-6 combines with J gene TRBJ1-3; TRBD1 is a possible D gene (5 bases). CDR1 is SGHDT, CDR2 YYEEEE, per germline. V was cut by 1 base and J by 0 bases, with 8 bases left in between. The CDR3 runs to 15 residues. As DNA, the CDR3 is TGTGCCAGCAGCTTGTGGGGCCGCTCTGGAAACACCATATATTTT. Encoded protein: CASSLWGRSGNTIYF.

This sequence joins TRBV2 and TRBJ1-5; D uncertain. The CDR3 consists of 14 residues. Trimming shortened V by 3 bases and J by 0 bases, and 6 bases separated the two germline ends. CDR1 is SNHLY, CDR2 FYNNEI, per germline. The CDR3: CASSDGNSNQPQHF. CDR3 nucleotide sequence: TGTGCCAGCAGTGACGGTAATAGCAATCAGCCCCAGCATTTT. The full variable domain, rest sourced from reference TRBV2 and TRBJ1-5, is EPEVTQTPSHQVTQMGQEVILRCVPISNHLYFYWYRQILGQKVEFLVSFYNNEISEKSEIFDDQFSVERPDGSNFTLKIRSTKLEDSAMYFCASSDGNSNQPQHFGDGTRLSIL.

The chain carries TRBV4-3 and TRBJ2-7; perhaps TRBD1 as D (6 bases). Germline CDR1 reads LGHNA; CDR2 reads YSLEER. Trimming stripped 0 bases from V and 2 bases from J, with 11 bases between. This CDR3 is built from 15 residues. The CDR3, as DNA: TGCGCCAGCAGCCAAGAATCTAACAGGGCCTACGAGCAGTACTTC. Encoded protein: CASSQESNRAYEQYF.